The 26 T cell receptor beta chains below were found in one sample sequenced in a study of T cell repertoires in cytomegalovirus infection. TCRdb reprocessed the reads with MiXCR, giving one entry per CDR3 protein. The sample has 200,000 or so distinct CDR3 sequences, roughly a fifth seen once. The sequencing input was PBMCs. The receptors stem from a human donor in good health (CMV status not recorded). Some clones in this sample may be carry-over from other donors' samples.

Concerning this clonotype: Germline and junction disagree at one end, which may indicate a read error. The CDR3 is CAGSLGSGGSNQPQHF. DNA for the CDR3: TGTGCCGGCAGCTTAGGATCCGGGGGCTCCAATCAGCCCCAGCATTTT. This chain connects TRBV7-4 to TRBJ1-5; possibly TRBD1 for D (6 bases). The CDR3 covers 16 residues. The germline V gene encodes CDR1 SGHVT and CDR2 SQSDAQ.

CDR3 residues: CSAVDAGGRTYNEQFF. The CDR3 DNA sequence: TGCAGTGCTGTTGACGCGGGCGGACGTACCTACAATGAGCAGTTCTTC. The chain employs TRBV20-1 and TRBJ2-1, with D tentatively TRBD2 (5 bases). V lost 5 bases and J lost 2, with 19 bases in between. Germline V gives CDR1 DFQATT, CDR2 SNEGSKA (reference sequence). This CDR3 has 16 residues.

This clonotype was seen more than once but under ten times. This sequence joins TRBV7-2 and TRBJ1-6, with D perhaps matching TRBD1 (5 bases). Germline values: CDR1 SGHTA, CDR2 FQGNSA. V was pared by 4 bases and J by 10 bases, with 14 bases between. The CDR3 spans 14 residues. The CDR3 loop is CASSSGPRRSPLHF. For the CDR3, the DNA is TGTGCCAGCAGCTCGGGACCCCGGCGGTCACCCCTCCACTTT.

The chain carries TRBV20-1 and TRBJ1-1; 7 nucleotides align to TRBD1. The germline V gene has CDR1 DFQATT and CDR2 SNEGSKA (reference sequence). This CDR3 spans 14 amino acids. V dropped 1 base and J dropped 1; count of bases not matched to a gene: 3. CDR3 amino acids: CSARGGGGNTEAFF. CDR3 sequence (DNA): TGCAGTGCTAGAGGAGGGGGCGGGAACACTGAAGCTTTCTTT.

The CDR3 DNA follows: TGTGCCAGCAGCTTAGGCCAGGGCAGCAAAAACATTCAGTACTTC. Its protein product is CASSLGQGSKNIQYF. The chain joins TRBV5-6 to TRBJ2-4, with D perhaps matching TRBD1 (5 bases). Germline-derived CDR1 and CDR2 are SGHDT and YYEEEE. V was trimmed by 2 bases and J by 3 bases, leaving 12 bases between them. The CDR3 contains 15 residues. Full variable domain (remainder filled in from reference TRBV5-6 and TRBJ2-4): DAGVTQSPTHLIKTRGQQVTLRCSPKSGHDTVSWYQQALGQGPQFIFQYYEEEERQRGNFPDRFSGHQFPNYSSELNVNALLLGDSALYLCASSLGQGSKNIQYFGAGTRLSVL.

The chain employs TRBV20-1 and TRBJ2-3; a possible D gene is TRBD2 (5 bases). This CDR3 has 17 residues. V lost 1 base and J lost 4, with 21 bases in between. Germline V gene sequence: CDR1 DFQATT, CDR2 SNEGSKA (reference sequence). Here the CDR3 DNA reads TGCAGTGCTAGAGCCGCGTCCCGTATAGCGAGATCAGATACGCAGTATTTT. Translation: CSARAASRIARSDTQYF.

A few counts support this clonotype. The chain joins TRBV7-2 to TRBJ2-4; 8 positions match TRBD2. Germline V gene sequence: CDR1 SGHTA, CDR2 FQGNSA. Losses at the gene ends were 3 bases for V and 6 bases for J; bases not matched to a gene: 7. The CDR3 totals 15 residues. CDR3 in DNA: TGTGCCAGCAGCTTTGATCCGGGAGGGGGAAACATTCAGTACTTC. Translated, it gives CASSFDPGGGNIQYF.

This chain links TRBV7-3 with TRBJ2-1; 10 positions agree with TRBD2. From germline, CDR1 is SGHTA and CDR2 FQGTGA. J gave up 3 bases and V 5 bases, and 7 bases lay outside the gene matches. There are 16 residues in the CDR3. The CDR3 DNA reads TGTGCCAGCAGCATGACGCTAGCGGGAGTCTACAATGAGCAGTTCTTC. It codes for CASSMTLAGVYNEQFF.

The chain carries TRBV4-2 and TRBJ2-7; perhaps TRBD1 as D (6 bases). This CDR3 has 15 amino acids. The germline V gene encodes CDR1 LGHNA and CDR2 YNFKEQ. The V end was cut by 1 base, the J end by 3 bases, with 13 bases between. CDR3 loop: CASSQVRTAVYEQYF. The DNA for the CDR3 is TGTGCCAGCAGCCAAGTCAGGACAGCTGTCTACGAGCAGTACTTC.

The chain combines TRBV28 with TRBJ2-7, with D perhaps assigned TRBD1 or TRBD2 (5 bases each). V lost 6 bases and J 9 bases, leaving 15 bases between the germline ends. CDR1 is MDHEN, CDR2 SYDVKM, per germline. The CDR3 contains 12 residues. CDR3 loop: CASSGAPSGQYF. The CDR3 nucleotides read TGTGCCAGCAGCGGGGCCCCGTCGGGGCAGTACTTC.

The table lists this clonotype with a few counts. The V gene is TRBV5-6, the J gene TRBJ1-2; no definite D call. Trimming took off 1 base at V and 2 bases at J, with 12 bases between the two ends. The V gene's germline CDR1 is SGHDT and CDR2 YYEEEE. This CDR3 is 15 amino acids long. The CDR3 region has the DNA TGTGCCAGCAGCTTGAAACTCGGGAACAACTATGGCTACACCTTC. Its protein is CASSLKLGNNYGYTF.

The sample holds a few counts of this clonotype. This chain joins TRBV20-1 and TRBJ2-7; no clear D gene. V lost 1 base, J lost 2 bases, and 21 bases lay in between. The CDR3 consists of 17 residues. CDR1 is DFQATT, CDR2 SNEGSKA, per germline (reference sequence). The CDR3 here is CSARAHSKQLLTYEQYF. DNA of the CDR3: TGCAGTGCTAGAGCTCACAGCAAGCAACTACTAACCTACGAGCAGTACTTC.

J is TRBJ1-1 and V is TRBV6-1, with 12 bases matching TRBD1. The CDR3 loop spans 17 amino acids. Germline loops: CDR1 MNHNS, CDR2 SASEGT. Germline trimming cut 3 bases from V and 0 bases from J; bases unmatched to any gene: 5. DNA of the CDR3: TGTGCCAGCAGTGACGGGACAGGGGGCGTCATGAACACTGAAGCTTTCTTT. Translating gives CASSDGTGGVMNTEAFF.

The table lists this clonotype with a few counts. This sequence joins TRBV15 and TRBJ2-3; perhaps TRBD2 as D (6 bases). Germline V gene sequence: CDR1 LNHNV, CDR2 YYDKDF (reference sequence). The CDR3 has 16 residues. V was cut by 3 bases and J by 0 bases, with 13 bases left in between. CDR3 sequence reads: CATSSGRDLSTDTQYF. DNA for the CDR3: TGTGCCACCAGCAGCGGCCGGGACTTAAGCACAGATACGCAGTATTTT.

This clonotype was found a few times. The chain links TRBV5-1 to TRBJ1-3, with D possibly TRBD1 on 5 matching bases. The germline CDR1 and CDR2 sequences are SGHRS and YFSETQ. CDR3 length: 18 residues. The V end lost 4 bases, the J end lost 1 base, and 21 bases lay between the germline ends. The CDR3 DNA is TGCGCCAGCAGCAGGATGCCGGGGATAGGGGCGTCTGGAAACACCATATATTTT. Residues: CASSRMPGIGASGNTIYF. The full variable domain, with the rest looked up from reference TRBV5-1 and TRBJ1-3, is KAGVTQTPRYLIKTRGQQVTLSCSPISGHRSVSWYQQTPGQGLQFLFEYFSETQRNKGNFPGRFSGRQFSNSRSEMNVSTLELGDSALYLCASSRMPGIGASGNTIYFGEGSWLTVV.

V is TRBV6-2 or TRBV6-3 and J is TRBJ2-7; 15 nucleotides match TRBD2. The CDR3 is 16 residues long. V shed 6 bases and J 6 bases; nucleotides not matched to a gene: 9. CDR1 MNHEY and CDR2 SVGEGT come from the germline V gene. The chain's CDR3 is CASSPGLAGGPGEQYF. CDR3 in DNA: TGTGCCAGCAGCCCCGGACTAGCGGGAGGGCCGGGCGAGCAGTACTTC.

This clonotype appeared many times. The CDR3 coding sequence is TGCAGCGTGGGGTCACCGAGCTCTGGAAACACCATATATTTT. As protein: CSVGSPSSGNTIYF. The chain uses TRBV29-1 and TRBJ1-3; D gene uncertain. Trimming cost V 6 bases and J 0 bases, with 12 bases left between them. This CDR3 is 14 amino acids long. Germline V lookup: CDR1 SQVTM, CDR2 ANQGSEA.

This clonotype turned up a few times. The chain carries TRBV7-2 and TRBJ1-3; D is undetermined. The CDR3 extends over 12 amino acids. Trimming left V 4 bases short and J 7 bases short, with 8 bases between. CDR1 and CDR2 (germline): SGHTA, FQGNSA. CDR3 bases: TGTGCCAGCAGCTCCACCAGGAACACCATATATTTT. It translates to CASSSTRNTIYF.

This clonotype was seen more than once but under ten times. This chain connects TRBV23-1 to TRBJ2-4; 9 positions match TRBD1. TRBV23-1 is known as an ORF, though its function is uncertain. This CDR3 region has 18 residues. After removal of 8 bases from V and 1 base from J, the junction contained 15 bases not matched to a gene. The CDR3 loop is CASGIGTGIGLAKNIQYF. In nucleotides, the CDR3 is TGCGCCAGCGGGATCGGGACAGGGATTGGGTTGGCCAAAAACATTCAGTACTTC.

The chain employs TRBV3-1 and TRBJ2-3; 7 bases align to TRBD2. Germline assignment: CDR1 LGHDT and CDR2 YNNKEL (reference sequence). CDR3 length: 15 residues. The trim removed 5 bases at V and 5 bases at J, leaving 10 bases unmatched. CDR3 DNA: TGTGCCAGCAGCTTAGGTCTAGCGGTAATAGATACGCAGTATTTT. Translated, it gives CASSLGLAVIDTQYF.

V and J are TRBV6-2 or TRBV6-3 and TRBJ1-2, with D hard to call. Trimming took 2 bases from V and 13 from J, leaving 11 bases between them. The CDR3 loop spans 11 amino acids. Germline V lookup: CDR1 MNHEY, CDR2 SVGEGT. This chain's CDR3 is CASSYVTPATF. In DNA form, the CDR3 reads TGTGCCAGCAGTTACGTGACGCCAGCCACCTTC.

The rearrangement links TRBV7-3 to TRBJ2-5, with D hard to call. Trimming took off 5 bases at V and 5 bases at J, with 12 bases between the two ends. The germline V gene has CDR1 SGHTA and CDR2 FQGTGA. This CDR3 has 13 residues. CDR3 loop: CASSPYESETQYF. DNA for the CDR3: TGTGCCAGCAGCCCCTACGAGTCCGAGACCCAGTACTTC.

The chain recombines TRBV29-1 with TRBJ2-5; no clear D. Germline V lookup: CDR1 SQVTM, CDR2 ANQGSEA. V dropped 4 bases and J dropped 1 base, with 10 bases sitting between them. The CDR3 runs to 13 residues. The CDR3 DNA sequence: TGCAGCGTTGGCCGGTCATCCCAAGAGACCCAGTACTTC. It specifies CSVGRSSQETQYF.

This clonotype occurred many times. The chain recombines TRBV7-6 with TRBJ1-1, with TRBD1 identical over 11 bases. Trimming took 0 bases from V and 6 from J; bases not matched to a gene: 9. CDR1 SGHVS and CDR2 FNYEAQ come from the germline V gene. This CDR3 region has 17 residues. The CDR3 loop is CASSLAIRTGGTSEAFF. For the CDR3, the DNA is TGTGCCAGCAGCTTAGCAATCCGGACAGGGGGCACCTCTGAAGCTTTCTTT.

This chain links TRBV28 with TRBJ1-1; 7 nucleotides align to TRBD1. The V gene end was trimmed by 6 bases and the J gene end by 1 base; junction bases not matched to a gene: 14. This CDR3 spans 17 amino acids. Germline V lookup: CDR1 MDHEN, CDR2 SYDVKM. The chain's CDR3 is CASRLSGGTVTNTEAFF. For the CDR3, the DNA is TGTGCCAGCAGACTATCGGGCGGGACAGTGACGAACACTGAAGCTTTCTTT.

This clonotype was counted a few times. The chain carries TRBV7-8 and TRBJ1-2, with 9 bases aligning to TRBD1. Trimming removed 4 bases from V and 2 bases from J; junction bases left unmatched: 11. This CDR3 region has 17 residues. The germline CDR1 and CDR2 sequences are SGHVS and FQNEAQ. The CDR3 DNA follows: TGTGCCAGCAGCTCGTACGGACAGGGGACTCAGAACTATGGCTACACCTTC. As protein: CASSSYGQGTQNYGYTF.